This T cell receptor (beta chain) was recorded in a study of low-dose radiotherapy and immunotherapy resistance in tumors. Between the trimmed V and J ends, which lost 2 bases and 5 bases, there was a span of 14 bases. The CDR3 loop spans 14 amino acids. Germline-derived CDR1 and CDR2 are SGHRS and YFSETQ. Noted time point: before trial treatment. This clonotype appeared many times. TRAV- and TRBV-specific primers, spanning alpha and beta chains, primed first-strand cDNA. Amplification, which lasted approximately 19 PCR cycles, used a constant-region primer and V-primer adapter to amplify TCRs. TCRdb passed the reads through MiXCR, listing each CDR3 protein once. The table lists over 65,000 distinct CDR3 sequences, around 17% of them singletons, with over 2.5% in the top ten.

This specimen consisted of PBMCs, obtained before treatment. This rearrangement joins TRBV5-1 to TRBJ2-7; D may match TRBD1 or TRBD2 (5 bases each). The receptor comes from a male donor with prostate cancer. CDR3 sequence (DNA): TGCGCCAGCAGCTTAGCCCCCAGGGACCACGAGCAGTACTTC. Its translation: CASSLAPRDHEQYF.